Many counts were recorded for the clone carrying this T cell receptor (beta chain). What it binds is unknown. The sample originates from a study of early T cells in non-severe SARS-CoV-2 infection. Background on the study: Sequencing used unsorted whole-blood bulk RNA, so chains lack pairing. Findings and limits, study-wide: Anti-spike CD8 responses were favored in VDJdb matching, and private and CD4 specificities were missed.

From the 5' RACE reads, TCRdb called clonotypes with MiXCR, one entry per CDR3 protein. The repertoire includes under 65,000 distinct CDR3 sequences, under 15% of them detected once, and around 1.4% sits in the top ten. Trimming took 4 bases from V and 4 from J, leaving 10 bases between them. Germline V CDR1 and CDR2: MNHEY, SVGAGI. The CDR3 covers 14 residues. The chain links TRBV6-5 to TRBJ1-4; unclear D gene. This sequence was found in an adult who was a healthcare worker with PCR-confirmed SARS-CoV-2 infection or an uninfected control (not recorded which). Sequencing input: whole blood. CDR3 protein: CASSWRWGNEKLFF. The CDR3 DNA reads as TGTGCCAGCAGTTGGCGGTGGGGTAATGAAAAACTGTTTTTT.